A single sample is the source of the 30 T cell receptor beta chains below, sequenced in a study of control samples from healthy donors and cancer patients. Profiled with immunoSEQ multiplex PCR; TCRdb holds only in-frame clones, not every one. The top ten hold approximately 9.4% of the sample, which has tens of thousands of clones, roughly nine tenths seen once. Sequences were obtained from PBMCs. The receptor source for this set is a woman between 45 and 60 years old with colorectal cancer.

DNA of the CDR3: TGTGCCAGTATGAGGGCGGTTGTTGGCACCGGGGAGCTGTTTTTT. Translation gives CASMRAVVGTGELFF. The chain carries TRBV19 and TRBJ2-2; D might be TRBD2 (5 bases). The length of the CDR3 is 15 residues. V lost 7 bases and J 4 bases, leaving 16 bases between the germline ends. CDR1 is LNHDA, CDR2 SQIVND, per germline (reference sequence).

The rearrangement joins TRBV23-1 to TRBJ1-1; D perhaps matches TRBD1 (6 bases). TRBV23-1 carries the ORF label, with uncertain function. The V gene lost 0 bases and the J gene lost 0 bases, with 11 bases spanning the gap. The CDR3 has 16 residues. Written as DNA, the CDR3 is TGCGCCAGCAGTCAATCCGGGGGCAGCTTGAACACTGAAGCTTTCTTT. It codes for CASSQSGGSLNTEAFF.

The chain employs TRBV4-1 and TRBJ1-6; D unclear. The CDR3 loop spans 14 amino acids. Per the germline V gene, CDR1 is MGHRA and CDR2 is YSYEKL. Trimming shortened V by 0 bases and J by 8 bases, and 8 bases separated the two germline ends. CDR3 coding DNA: TGCGCCAGCAGCCAAGATCGTGGGGATTCACCCCTCCACTTT. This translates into CASSQDRGDSPLHF.

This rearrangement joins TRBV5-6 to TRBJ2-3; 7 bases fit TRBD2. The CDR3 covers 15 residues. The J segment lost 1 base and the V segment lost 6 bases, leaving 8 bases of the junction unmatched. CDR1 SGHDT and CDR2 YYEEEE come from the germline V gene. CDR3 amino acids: CASTSGAGGTDTQYF. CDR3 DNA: TGTGCCAGCACGAGCGGGGCAGGTGGCACAGATACGCAGTATTTT.

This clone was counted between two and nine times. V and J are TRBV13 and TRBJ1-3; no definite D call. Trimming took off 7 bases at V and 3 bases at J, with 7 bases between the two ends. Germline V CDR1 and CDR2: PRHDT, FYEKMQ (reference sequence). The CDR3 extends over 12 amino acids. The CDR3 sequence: CASMSDGNTIYF. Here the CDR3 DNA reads TGTGCCAGCATGAGTGATGGAAACACCATATATTTT.

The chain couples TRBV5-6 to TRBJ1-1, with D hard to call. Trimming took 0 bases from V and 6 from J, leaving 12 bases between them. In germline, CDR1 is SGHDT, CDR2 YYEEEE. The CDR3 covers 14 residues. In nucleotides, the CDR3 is TGTGCCAGCAGCTTGGGCGATCCTCGAGCTGAAGCTTTCTTT. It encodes CASSLGDPRAEAFF. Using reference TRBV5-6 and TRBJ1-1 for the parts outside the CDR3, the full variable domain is DAGVTQSPTHLIKTRGQQVTLRCSPKSGHDTVSWYQQALGQGPQFIFQYYEEEERQRGNFPDRFSGHQFPNYSSELNVNALLLGDSALYLCASSLGDPRAEAFFGQGTRLTVV.

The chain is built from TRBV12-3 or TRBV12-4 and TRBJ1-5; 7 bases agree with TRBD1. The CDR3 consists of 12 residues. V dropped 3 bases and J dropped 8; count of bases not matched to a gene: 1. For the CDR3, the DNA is TGTGCCAGCAGTTTCGACAGGGAGCCCCAGCATTTT. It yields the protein CASSFDREPQHF.

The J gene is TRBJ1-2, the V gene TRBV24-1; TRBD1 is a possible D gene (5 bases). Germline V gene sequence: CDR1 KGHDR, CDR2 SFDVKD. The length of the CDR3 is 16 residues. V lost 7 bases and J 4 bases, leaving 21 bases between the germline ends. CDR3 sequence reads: CATSQQEPGLGYGYTF. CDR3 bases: TGTGCCACCAGCCAACAGGAGCCGGGGCTTGGCTATGGCTACACCTTC.

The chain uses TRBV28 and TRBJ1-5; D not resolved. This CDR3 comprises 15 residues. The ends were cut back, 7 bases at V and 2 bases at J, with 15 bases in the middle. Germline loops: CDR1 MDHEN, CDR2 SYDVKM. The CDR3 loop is CASKGPLIGNQPQHF. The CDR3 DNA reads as TGTGCCAGCAAGGGCCCTCTTATTGGCAATCAGCCCCAGCATTTT. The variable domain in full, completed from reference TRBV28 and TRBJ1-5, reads DVKVTQSSRYLVKRTGEKVFLECVQDMDHENMFWYRQDPGLGLRLIYFSYDVKMKEKGDIPEGYSVSREKKERFSLILESASTNQTSMYLCASKGPLIGNQPQHFGDGTRLSIL.

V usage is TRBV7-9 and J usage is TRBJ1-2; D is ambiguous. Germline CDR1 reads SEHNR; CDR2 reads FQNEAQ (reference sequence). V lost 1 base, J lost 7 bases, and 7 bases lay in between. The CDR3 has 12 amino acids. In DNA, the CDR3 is TGTGCCAGCAGCTTAGACCATGGTGGCTACACCTTC. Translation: CASSLDHGGYTF.

This CDR3 is CASSKGRGDEQYV. The CDR3 DNA sequence: TGTGCCAGTAGTAAAGGCAGGGGCGACGAGCAGTACGTC. V usage is TRBV19 and J usage is TRBJ2-7, with TRBD1 as a possible D gene (6 bases). Germline CDR1 reads LNHDA; CDR2 reads SQIVND (reference sequence). V dropped 4 bases and J dropped 5 bases, with 12 bases sitting between them. The CDR3 is made up of 13 amino acids.

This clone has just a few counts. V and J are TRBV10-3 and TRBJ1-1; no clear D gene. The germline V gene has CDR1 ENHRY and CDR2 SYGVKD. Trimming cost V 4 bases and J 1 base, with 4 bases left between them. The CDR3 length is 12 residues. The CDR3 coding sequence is TGTGCCATCAGTGGACAGAACACTGAAGCTTTCTTT. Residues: CAISGQNTEAFF.

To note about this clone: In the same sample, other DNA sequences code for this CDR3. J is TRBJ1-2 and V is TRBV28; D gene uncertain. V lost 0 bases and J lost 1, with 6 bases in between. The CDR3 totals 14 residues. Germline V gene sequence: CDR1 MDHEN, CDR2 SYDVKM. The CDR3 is CASSLWGGNYGYTF. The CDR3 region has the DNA TGTGCCAGCAGTTTATGGGGCGGTAACTATGGCTACACCTTC.

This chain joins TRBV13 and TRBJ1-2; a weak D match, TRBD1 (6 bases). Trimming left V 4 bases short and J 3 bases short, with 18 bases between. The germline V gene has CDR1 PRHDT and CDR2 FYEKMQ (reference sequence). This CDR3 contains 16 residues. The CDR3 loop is CASSSYTTRGDYGYTF. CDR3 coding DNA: TGTGCCAGCAGCTCCTATACCACCAGGGGTGACTATGGCTACACCTTC.

The CDR3 DNA sequence: TGTGCCAGCAGTCCACAGAACGGGATTAATTCACCCCTCCACTTT. Amino acids: CASSPQNGINSPLHF. The chain uses TRBV28 and TRBJ1-6; D not certain. The CDR3 is 15 amino acids. The germline gives CDR1 MDHEN, CDR2 SYDVKM. The V gene lost 5 bases and the J gene lost 6 bases, with 14 bases spanning the gap.

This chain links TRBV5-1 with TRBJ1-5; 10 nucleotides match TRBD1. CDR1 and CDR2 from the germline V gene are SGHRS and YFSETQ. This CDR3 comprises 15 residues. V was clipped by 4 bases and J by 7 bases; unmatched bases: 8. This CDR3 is CASSAEGQGEQPQHF. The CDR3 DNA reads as TGCGCCAGCAGCGCCGAAGGACAGGGGGAGCAGCCCCAGCATTTT.

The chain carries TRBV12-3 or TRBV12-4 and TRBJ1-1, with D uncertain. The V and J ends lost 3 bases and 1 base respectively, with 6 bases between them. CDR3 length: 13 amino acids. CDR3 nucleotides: TGTGCCAGCAGTTTGGGAAGGAACACTGAAGCTTTCTTT. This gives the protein CASSLGRNTEAFF.

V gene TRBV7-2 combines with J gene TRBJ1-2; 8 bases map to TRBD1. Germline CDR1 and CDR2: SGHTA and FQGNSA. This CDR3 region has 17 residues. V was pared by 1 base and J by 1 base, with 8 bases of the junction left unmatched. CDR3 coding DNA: TGTGCCAGCAGCTTAGGGGCAGGGGGCAAGAGTAACTATGGCTACACCTTC. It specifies CASSLGAGGKSNYGYTF. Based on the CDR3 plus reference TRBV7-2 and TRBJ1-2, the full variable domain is GAGVSQSPSNKVTEKGKDVELRCDPISGHTALYWYRQSLGQGLEFLIYFQGNSAPDKSGLPSDRFSAERTGGSVSTLTIQRTQQEDSAVYLCASSLGAGGKSNYGYTFGSGTRLTVV.

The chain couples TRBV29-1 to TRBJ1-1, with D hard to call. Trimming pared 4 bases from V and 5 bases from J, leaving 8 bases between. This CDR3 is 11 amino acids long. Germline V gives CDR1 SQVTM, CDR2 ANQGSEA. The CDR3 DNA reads TGCAGCGTTGGGGCTAGGACTGAAGCTTTCTTT. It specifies CSVGARTEAFF.

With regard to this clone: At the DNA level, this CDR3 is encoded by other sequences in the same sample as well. The CDR3 region has the DNA TGTGCCAGCAGCTTGGGACAGCACAATGAGCAGTTCTTC. Amino acids: CASSLGQHNEQFF. The genes are TRBV7-3 and TRBJ2-1; TRBD1 matches 7 bases. Germline CDR1 reads SGHTA; CDR2 reads FQGTGA. V lost 3 bases to trimming and J lost 5 bases; unmatched junction nucleotides: 1. The CDR3 contains 13 residues.

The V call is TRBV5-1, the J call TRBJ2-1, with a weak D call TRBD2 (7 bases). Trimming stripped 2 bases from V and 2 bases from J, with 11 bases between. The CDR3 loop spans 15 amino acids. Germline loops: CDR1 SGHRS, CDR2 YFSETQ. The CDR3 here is CASSLDGGPYNEQFF. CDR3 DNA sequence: TGCGCCAGCAGCTTAGACGGGGGGCCCTACAATGAGCAGTTCTTC.

CDR3 nucleotides: TGTGCCAGCAGCCAGAGGGACAGGCCTGGAGAAAAACTGTTTTTT. Translation: CASSQRDRPGEKLFF. This chain joins TRBV14 and TRBJ1-4; TRBD1 matches 8 bases. The ends lost 3 bases at V and 8 bases at J; junction bases unmatched: 8. Germline V gene data show CDR1 as SGHDN and CDR2 as FVKESK. CDR3 length: 15 residues.

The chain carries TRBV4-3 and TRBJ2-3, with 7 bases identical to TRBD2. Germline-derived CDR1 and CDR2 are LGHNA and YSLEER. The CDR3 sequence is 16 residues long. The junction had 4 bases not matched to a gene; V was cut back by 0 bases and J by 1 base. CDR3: CASSQDWAGGTDTQYF. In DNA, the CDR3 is TGCGCCAGCAGCCAAGATTGGGCGGGGGGCACAGATACGCAGTATTTT.

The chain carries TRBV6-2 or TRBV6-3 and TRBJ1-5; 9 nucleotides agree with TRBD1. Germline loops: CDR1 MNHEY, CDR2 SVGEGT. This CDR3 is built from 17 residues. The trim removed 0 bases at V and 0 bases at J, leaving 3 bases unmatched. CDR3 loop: CASSYSTDRGSNQPQHF. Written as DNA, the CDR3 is TGTGCCAGCAGTTACTCGACGGACAGGGGTAGCAATCAGCCCCAGCATTTT.

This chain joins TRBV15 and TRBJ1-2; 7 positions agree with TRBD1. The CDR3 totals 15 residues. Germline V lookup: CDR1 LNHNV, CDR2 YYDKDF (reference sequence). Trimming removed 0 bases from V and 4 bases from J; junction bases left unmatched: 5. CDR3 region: CATSRDEGAAYGYTF. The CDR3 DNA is TGTGCCACCAGCAGAGATGAGGGGGCGGCCTATGGCTACACCTTC.

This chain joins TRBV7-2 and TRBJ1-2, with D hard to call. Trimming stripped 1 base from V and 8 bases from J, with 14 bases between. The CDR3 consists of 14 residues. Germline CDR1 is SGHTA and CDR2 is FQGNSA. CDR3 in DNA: TGTGCCAGCAGCTTAGACGACCTAGATCGGGGCTACACCTTC. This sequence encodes CASSLDDLDRGYTF.

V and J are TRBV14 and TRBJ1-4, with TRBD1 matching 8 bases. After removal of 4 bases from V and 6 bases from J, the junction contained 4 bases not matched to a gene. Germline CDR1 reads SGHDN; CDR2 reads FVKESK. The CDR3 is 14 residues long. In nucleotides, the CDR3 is TGTGCCAGCAGCCCCGGGACAGGAGATGAAAAACTGTTTTTT. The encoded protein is CASSPGTGDEKLFF.

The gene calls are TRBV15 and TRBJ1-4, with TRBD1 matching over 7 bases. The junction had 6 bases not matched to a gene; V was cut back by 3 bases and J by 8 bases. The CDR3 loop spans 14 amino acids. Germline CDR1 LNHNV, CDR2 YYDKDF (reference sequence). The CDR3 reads CATSSDRVGEKLFF. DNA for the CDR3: TGTGCCACCAGCAGCGACAGGGTAGGGGAAAAACTGTTTTTT.

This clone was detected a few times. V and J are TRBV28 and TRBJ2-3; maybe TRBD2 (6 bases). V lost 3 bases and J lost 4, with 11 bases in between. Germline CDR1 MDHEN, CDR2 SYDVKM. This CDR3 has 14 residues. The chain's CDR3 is CASSFRGGSDTQYF. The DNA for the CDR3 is TGTGCCAGCAGTTTTCGAGGAGGGTCAGATACGCAGTATTTT.

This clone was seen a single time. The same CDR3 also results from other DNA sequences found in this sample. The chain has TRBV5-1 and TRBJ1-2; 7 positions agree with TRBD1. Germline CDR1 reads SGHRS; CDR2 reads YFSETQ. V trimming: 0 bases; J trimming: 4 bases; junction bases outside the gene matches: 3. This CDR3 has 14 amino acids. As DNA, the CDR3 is TGCGCCAGCAGCTTGGATTCAGGGGGCTATGGCTACACCTTC. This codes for CASSLDSGGYGYTF.